One and the same sample provided the 29 T cell receptor beta chains below, sequenced in a study of T cells expressing NK-cell markers (dated by TCRdb to 2020 to 2021). The library was made by 5' RACE. Sequencing used an Illumina HiSeq 2000. One entry per CDR3 protein sequence results from the TCRdb reprocessing of the reads, with DNA left out. The sample table on file contains about 460,000 distinct CDR3 sequences. More than 1.4% of the sample goes to the ten largest clones. The sample comprised blood T cells: a sorted CD56 or NKG2C T cell subset, CD4+ or CD8+ T cells, or bulk PBMC T cells (not recorded which). The receptors were sampled from a woman aged 45-65 years in good health. Donor details come from another sample of the same person, matched by shared clones.

CDR3: CAWSKVNTEAFF. The rearrangement uses TRBV30 and TRBJ1-1. From germline, CDR1 is GTSNPN and CDR2 SVGIG (reference sequence). This CDR3 has 12 residues.

The chain links TRBV29-1 to TRBJ2-4. The CDR3 sequence is 12 residues long. CDR1 is SQVTM and CDR2 is ANQGSEA in the germline V gene. The CDR3 is CSVGVGSDIQYF.

The chain has TRBV7-9 and TRBJ2-1; there is no DNA to check the TCRdb D call of TRBD1. The CDR3 consists of 17 residues. Germline V gives CDR1 SEHNR, CDR2 FQNEAQ (reference sequence). The CDR3 protein is CASSGPPPVTVYNEQFF.

The chain is built from TRBV20-1 and TRBJ1-1; TCRdb gives TRBD1 as the D gene, but with no DNA this cannot be confirmed. The germline V gene encodes CDR1 DFQATT and CDR2 SNEGSKA (reference sequence). This CDR3 has 14 amino acids. The CDR3 loop reads CSAQTQGWNTEAFF.

This rearrangement joins TRBV5-1 to TRBJ2-5. The CDR3 loop spans 13 amino acids. Germline V CDR1 and CDR2: SGHRS, YFSETQ. This chain's CDR3 is CASSSGWKETQYF.

The chain couples TRBV11-1 to TRBJ2-6; lacking DNA, the TRBD1 call made by TCRdb goes unchecked. CDR3 size: 18 residues. CDR1 is SGHAT and CDR2 is FQDESV in the germline V gene (reference sequence). The CDR3 sequence: CASSLIQGYASGANVLTF.

J is TRBJ2-5 and V is TRBV5-1. Germline assignment: CDR1 SGHRS and CDR2 YFSETQ. This CDR3 is 14 amino acids long. The CDR3 region is CASSWERPPETQYF. Full variable domain (rest looked up from reference TRBV5-1 and TRBJ2-5): KAGVTQTPRYLIKTRGQQVTLSCSPISGHRSVSWYQQTPGQGLQFLFEYFSETQRNKGNFPGRFSGRQFSNSRSEMNVSTLELGDSALYLCASSWERPPETQYFGPGTRLLVL.

The chain employs TRBV7-8 and TRBJ1-5; lacking DNA, the TRBD1 call made by TCRdb goes unchecked. The CDR3 covers 15 residues. Germline values: CDR1 SGHVS, CDR2 FQNEAQ. The CDR3 reads CASSLVEGARQPQHF.

V gene TRBV6-1 combines with J gene TRBJ2-7; TCRdb's D call, TRBD1, is unchecked because there is no DNA. CDR3 length: 14 amino acids. The germline gives CDR1 MNHNS, CDR2 SASEGT. CDR3 sequence reads: CASPTGDVSYEQYF.

V and J are TRBV12-3 or TRBV12-4 and TRBJ2-1; the D call of TRBD2 rests on TCRdb alone, since no DNA is present to check it. The CDR3 is made up of 14 amino acids. The CDR3 spells CASSHSGLAGVAIF.

The chain joins TRBV11-2 to TRBJ2-3; absent DNA, TCRdb's TRBD2 call cannot be checked. This CDR3 region has 15 residues. The germline V gene encodes CDR1 SGHAT and CDR2 FQNNGV. The CDR3 reads CASSLSAGGGDTQYF. Using reference TRBV11-2 and TRBJ2-3 for the parts outside the CDR3, the full variable domain is EAGVAQSPRYKIIEKRQSVAFWCNPISGHATLYWYQQILGQGPKLLIQFQNNGVVDDSQLPKDRFSAERLKGVDSTLKIQPAKLEDSAVYLCASSLSAGGGDTQYFGPGTRLTVL.

This chain's CDR3 is CASSLAAGQRAGANVLTF. The chain joins TRBV5-1 to TRBJ2-6; TCRdb outputs TRBD1, but without DNA this stays unchecked. CDR1 and CDR2 from the germline V gene are SGHRS and YFSETQ. This CDR3 comprises 18 residues.

The chain couples TRBV5-1 to TRBJ2-2; with no DNA, the TCRdb D assignment of TRBD1 cannot be verified. The CDR3 is made up of 16 amino acids. Germline values: CDR1 SGHRS, CDR2 YFSETQ. CDR3 amino acids: CASSLLGQGRGGELFF.

This sequence joins TRBV4-1 and TRBJ1-4; with no DNA, the TCRdb D assignment of TRBD1 cannot be verified. Germline assignment: CDR1 MGHRA and CDR2 YSYEKL. The CDR3 extends over 16 amino acids. The CDR3 region is CASSSRSQAANEKLFF.

V usage is TRBV12-3 or TRBV12-4 and J usage is TRBJ1-3; the D call from TCRdb, TRBD1, cannot be confirmed without DNA. This CDR3 has 16 residues. The CDR3 reads CASSLADPGTGNTIYF.

This rearrangement joins TRBV7-9 to TRBJ2-7. The CDR3 is 15 amino acids. Germline CDR1 SEHNR, CDR2 FQNEAQ (reference sequence). CDR3: CASSSETGVSYEQYF. The variable domain in full, completed from reference TRBV7-9 and TRBJ2-7, reads DTGVSQNPRHKITKRGQNVTFRCDPISEHNRLYWYRQTLGQGPEFLTYFQNEAQLEKSRLLSDRFSAERPKGSFSTLEIQRTEQGDSAMYLCASSSETGVSYEQYFGPGTRLTVT.

The gene calls are TRBV9 and TRBJ2-1; as DNA is missing, the TRBD2 call by TCRdb cannot be tested. Germline CDR1 SGDLS, CDR2 YYNGEE. The CDR3 length is 17 residues. The CDR3 sequence: CASSARGGAGEYNEQFF.

The chain uses TRBV29-1 and TRBJ1-6; lacking DNA, the TRBD1 call made by TCRdb goes unchecked. From germline, CDR1 is SQVTM and CDR2 ANQGSEA. The CDR3 covers 15 residues. The CDR3 sequence: CSVPAGTGSNSPLHF.

The chain uses TRBV10-2 and TRBJ2-1; TCRdb picks TRBD2, but there is no DNA to check that call. Germline V gene lookup returns CDR1 WSHSY and CDR2 SAAADI. CDR3 length: 14 residues. The CDR3 loop is CASSEWRGDNEQFF.

J is TRBJ2-5 and V is TRBV2; the TRBD2 assignment by TCRdb is unverifiable without DNA. The CDR3 spans 14 residues. Germline CDR1 reads SNHLY; CDR2 reads FYNNEI. The CDR3 reads CASSELAGGETQYF.

The V gene is TRBV5-6, the J gene TRBJ2-5; TCRdb proposes TRBD1, but this gene call is untestable without DNA. CDR3 length: 12 amino acids. CDR1 is SGHDT, CDR2 YYEEEE, per germline. This CDR3 reads CASSARIETQYF.

This rearrangement joins TRBV5-1 to TRBJ1-6; TCRdb indicates TRBD1, and absent DNA this call remains unverified. The CDR3 is 14 amino acids. Germline lookup yields CDR1 SGHRS and CDR2 YFSETQ. The CDR3 is CASRLRQGESPLHF.

The chain couples TRBV29-1 to TRBJ1-2. Germline lookup yields CDR1 SQVTM and CDR2 ANQGSEA. The CDR3 contains 13 residues. The CDR3 here is CSVAPGDNYGYTF.

CDR3 amino acids: CASSQVAGGQNEQFF. The V and J genes are TRBV14 and TRBJ2-1; TCRdb proposes TRBD2, but this gene call is untestable without DNA. From germline, CDR1 is SGHDN and CDR2 FVKESK. This CDR3 has 15 amino acids.

The V and J genes are TRBV7-9 and TRBJ1-1; TCRdb's assignment of TRBD1 cannot be checked, as there is no DNA. The CDR3 has 15 residues. Germline V gives CDR1 SEHNR, CDR2 FQNEAQ (reference sequence). The CDR3: CASSSLRRPGNRAFF.

CDR3 sequence reads: CASSPPSGRIVNEQFF. J is TRBJ2-1 and V is TRBV18; no DNA is available, so the TRBD2 call from TCRdb remains unchecked. The CDR3 is 16 amino acids. Germline values: CDR1 KGHSH, CDR2 LQKENI. Looking up the rest from reference TRBV18 and TRBJ2-1 gives the full variable domain: NAGVMQNPRHLVRRRGQEARLRCSPMKGHSHVYWYRQLPEEGLKFMVYLQKENIIDESGMPKERFSAEFPKEGPSILRIQQVVRGDSAAYFCASSPPSGRIVNEQFFGPGTRLTVL.

This chain links TRBV5-1 with TRBJ2-5; the D call of TRBD1 rests on TCRdb alone, since no DNA is present to check it. This CDR3 region has 12 residues. The germline V gene has CDR1 SGHRS and CDR2 YFSETQ. This chain's CDR3 is CASKGLQETQYF.

The chain recombines TRBV18 with TRBJ2-2. The CDR3 has 17 residues. CDR1 and CDR2 from the germline V gene are KGHSH and LQKENI. CDR3: CASSPLRTEWDTGELFF.

The chain has TRBV5-1 and TRBJ1-1. This CDR3 comprises 12 residues. CDR1 is SGHRS, CDR2 YFSETQ, per germline. The CDR3 sequence: CASSLGHTEAFF.